A single sample gave rise to the 14 T cell receptor beta chains below, sequenced in a study of T cell clonality in common variable immunodeficiency. The repertoire was sequenced with immunoSEQ multiplex PCR; TCRdb's copy has only in-frame clones and lacks some. The sample presents 45,000 to 55,000 clones, none singletons. What was sequenced was peripheral blood mononuclear cells. The receptors shown here come from a person aged 18 to 75 in good health.

Comments on this clone: The read is 3 residues too short to cover the CDR3 end, so that end is filled in from the germline J gene. The chain is built from TRBV19 and TRBJ1-1; D may be TRBD1 (5 bases). The CDR3 length is 13 residues. Trimming pared 6 bases from V and 6 bases from J, leaving 14 bases between. Per germline, CDR1 LNHDA and CDR2 SQIVND (reference sequence). The CDR3 DNA, read in part, is TGTGCCAGTAGGAAGCAGGGTCAGTCTGAA. Protein product: CASRKQGQSE. The full CDR3 protein reads CASRKQGQSEAFF.

In this sample, this clone turned up a few times. The missing CDR3 end, 3 residues past where the read stops, is filled in from the germline J gene. The J gene is TRBJ1-5, the V gene TRBV19; 7 nucleotides agree with TRBD1. V dropped 4 bases and J dropped 5; count of bases not matched to a gene: 8. The CDR3 has 15 amino acids. Germline assignment: CDR1 LNHDA and CDR2 SQIVND (reference sequence). CDR3 in amino acids: CASSTEDRTYQPQHF. Partial CDR3 DNA: TGTGCCAGTAGTACCGAGGACAGGACCTATCAGCCC.

This clone was seen repeatedly, ten times or more. The sequenced fragment ends 3 residues before the CDR3 boundary, so the rest is inferred from the germline J gene. This chain joins TRBV18 and TRBJ2-5; 7 nucleotides line up with TRBD2. The CDR3 extends over 15 amino acids. After removal of 0 bases from V and 5 bases from J, the junction contained 6 bases not matched to a gene. The germline V gene encodes CDR1 KGHSH and CDR2 LQKENI. CDR3: CASSPPTGEGETQYF. The part of the CDR3 DNA that was read is TGTGCCAGCTCACCACCGACTGGGGAGGGGGAGACC.

This clone was seen repeatedly, ten times or more. The read finishes 3 residues shy of the CDR3 end, and the germline J gene is used to complete it. The chain has TRBV19 and TRBJ1-5; D remains unclear. V was clipped by 3 bases and J by 6 bases, with 15 bases between them. The CDR3 runs to 15 residues. Germline V gives CDR1 LNHDA, CDR2 SQIVND (reference sequence). The CDR3 here is CASSISGGRAQPQHF. The sequenced part of the CDR3 DNA is TGTGCCAGTAGTATTTCTGGAGGGCGCGCTCAGCCC.

This clone was counted a few times. Coverage ceases 3 residues before the CDR3 finishes, and the germline J gene fills in the end. The chain carries TRBV7-3 and TRBJ2-7; possibly TRBD2 for D (6 bases). Per germline, CDR1 SGHTA and CDR2 FQGTGA. Between the trimmed V and J ends, which lost 1 base and 6 bases, there was a span of 10 bases. The CDR3 sequence is 13 residues long. The CDR3: CASSLMQGGEQYF. The DNA read from the CDR3 is TGTGCCAGCAGCTTAATGCAGGGAGGCGAG. The full variable domain, rest sourced from reference TRBV7-3 and TRBJ2-7, is GAGVSQTPSNKVTEKGKYVELRCDPISGHTALYWYRQSLGQGPEFLIYFQGTGAADDSGLPNDRFFAVRPEGSVSTLKIQRTERGDSAVYLCASSLMQGGEQYFGPGTRLTVT.

This clone was counted ten times or more. The read gets to within 3 residues of the CDR3 end, and the germline J gene fills in the rest. The sample carries other DNA sequences with the same CDR3. The chain links TRBV5-1 to TRBJ2-1, with 8 bases matching TRBD2. This CDR3 has 16 amino acids. CDR1 SGHRS and CDR2 YFSETQ come from the germline V gene. The V gene end was trimmed by 1 base and the J gene end by 0 bases; junction bases not matched to a gene: 3. The part of the CDR3 DNA that was read is TGCGCCAGCAGCTTGCCCCTAGCGGGCTCCTACAATGAG. Its protein is CASSLPLAGSYNE. The whole CDR3 reads CASSLPLAGSYNEQFF.

Details on this clone: The read falls 3 residues short of the CDR3 end, and the missing part is taken from the germline J gene. The chain combines TRBV7-8 with TRBJ2-1; 10 bases agree with TRBD2. J was trimmed by 3 bases and V by 4 bases; bases with no gene match: 6. CDR1 is SGHVS, CDR2 FQNEAQ, per germline. The CDR3 sequence is 16 residues long. CDR3 amino acids: CASSSSGRAGYNEQFF. Incomplete CDR3 DNA: TGTGCCAGCAGCTCAAGCGGGAGGGCCGGCTACAATGAG.

This clone was recorded many times. The observed sequence ends 3 residues before the CDR3 terminus, with the missing tail filled in from the germline J gene. V is TRBV7-2 and J is TRBJ1-1; 9 bases fit TRBD1. This CDR3 spans 15 amino acids. The V gene end was trimmed by 4 bases and the J gene end by 1 base; junction bases not matched to a gene: 4. Per the germline V gene, CDR1 is SGHTA and CDR2 is FQGNSA. CDR3 bases read: TGTGCCAGCAGCTGGGGGACAGGGAGGAACACTGAA. It encodes CASSWGTGRNTE. From start to end, the CDR3 is CASSWGTGRNTEAFF.

This clone was recorded many times. The read finishes 3 residues shy of the CDR3 end, and the germline J gene is used to complete it. This chain links TRBV7-2 with TRBJ2-1, with TRBD1 identical over 11 bases. The ends lost 1 base at V and 7 bases at J; junction bases unmatched: 3. Germline-derived CDR1 and CDR2 are SGHTA and FQGNSA. CDR3 length equals 15 residues. Partial CDR3 DNA: TGTGCCAGCAGCTTAGGGACAGGGGGCCTAAATGAG. It translates to CASSLGTGGLNE. The full-length CDR3 reads as CASSLGTGGLNEQFF.

This clone appeared a few times. This chain's CDR3 is CASSPDRADTAFF. The CDR3 bases that were read are TGTGCCAGCTCACCCGATAGGGCAGATACG. The J gene is TRBJ1-1, the V gene TRBV18; D remains ambiguous. From the germline J gene comes the end of the CDR3, since the read stops 3 residues before it. CDR1 and CDR2 from the germline V gene are KGHSH and LQKENI. The length of the CDR3 is 13 residues. The full variable domain, with the rest looked up from reference TRBV18 and TRBJ1-1, is NAGVMQNPRHLVRRRGQEARLRCSPMKGHSHVYWYRQLPEEGLKFMVYLQKENIIDESGMPKERFSAEFPKEGPSILRIQQVVRGDSAAYFCASSPDRADTAFFGQGTRLTVV.

At least ten counts were recorded for this clone. A read error may produce the germline difference seen at one junction end. The CDR3 end is not reached by the read, which stops 3 residues before it; the germline J gene fills it in. The J gene is TRBJ1-3, the V gene TRBV6-1; D remains unclear. CDR1 is MNHNS, CDR2 SASEGT, per germline. This CDR3 comprises 13 residues. The CDR3 loop is CASSEEPRSTIYF. CDR3 bases read: TGTGCCAGCAGCGAAGAACCCAGGAGCACC.

Comments on this clone: Read data end 3 residues before the CDR3 end; the end is taken from the germline J gene. The V and J genes are TRBV25-1 and TRBJ1-5, with D tentatively TRBD1 (5 bases). This CDR3 contains 14 residues. The V end lost 5 bases, the J end lost 5 bases, and 13 bases lay between the germline ends. Germline CDR1 is MGHDK and CDR2 is SYGVNS. CDR3 bases read: TGTGCCAGCAGTTTGGCTCTAGGGGATCAGCCC. Translation: CASSLALGDQP. The entire CDR3 is CASSLALGDQPQHF.

This clone was seen ten or more times. The CDR3 goes on 3 residues after the read ends, and that part is filled in from the germline J gene. The rearrangement joins TRBV6-4 to TRBJ2-5, with 13 bases identical to TRBD2. The germline gives CDR1 MRHNA, CDR2 SNTAGT. V lost 1 base and J lost 4; bases outside the gene matches: 3. The length of the CDR3 is 16 residues. The CDR3 sequence is CASSDYWTSGRETQYF. CDR3 DNA (partial): TGTGCCAGCAGTGACTATTGGACTAGCGGGAGAGAGACC.

This clone was found many times. The CDR3 extends 3 residues past the end of the read, so its final part is completed from the germline J gene. The chain uses TRBV6-2 or TRBV6-3 and TRBJ1-3; D is perhaps TRBD1 (5 bases). Germline V lookup: CDR1 MNHEY, CDR2 SVGEGT. CDR3 size: 15 residues. V lost 2 bases and J lost 7, with 15 bases in between. The CDR3 spells CASSYGASSRNTIYF. Incomplete CDR3 DNA: TGTGCCAGCAGTTACGGGGCGTCTTCGAGGAACACC.